What follows describes a single TCR beta chain. Its antigen is not known. Germline CDR1 reads SGHDN; CDR2 reads FVKESK. V gave up 2 bases and J gave up 7 bases; unmatched junction bases: 1. This CDR3 contains 13 residues. The sample comes from a study of cytomegalovirus exposure and HLA in healthy donors. General study findings and limits: Researchers left out some V segments, among them TRBV6-2 and TRBV6-3, as indistinguishable. With DRB1 most and HLA-C fewest, TCR association rates differed between HLA loci in a later analysis. Sequencing depth roughly uniform across donors was assumed in presence/absence analyses.

The study ran its PCR with 60 Vbeta and 13 Jbeta primers. Some clones are missing from TCRdb's copy, which holds only in-frame ones; the method was immunoSEQ multiplex PCR. Among fewer than 60,000 clones listed, 55% to 80% were seen once. The V and J genes are TRBV14 and TRBJ1-5, with TRBD1 identical over 8 bases. What was sequenced was PBMCs. This clonotype was obtained from a woman aged 50 to 60 in good health and CMV-seropositive. This CDR3 is CASSQTGGQPQHF. The CDR3, as DNA: TGTGCCAGCAGCCAAACAGGGGGGCAGCCCCAGCATTTT.